This TCR beta chain was identified in a study of blood T cell repertoires in COVID-19. This clone was seen a single time. Germline V gene data show CDR1 as SGHTA and CDR2 as FQGTGA. With 0 bases clipped from V and 6 bases from J, the junction kept 4 bases outside the gene matches. This CDR3 is 14 amino acids long. As originally analysed: Amplification from reference gene primers served as the basis for estimated nucleated cell counts. The protocol was immunoSEQ multiplex PCR, while the TCRdb copy is restricted to in-frame clones and leaves out a portion. The DNA gave D and trimming, while V, J and clone size come from that table. The table includes 190,000 or so clones, under 85% detected once.

Sequenced: peripheral blood. This TCR was recovered from a woman older than 75 with acute or convalescent COVID-19. V usage is TRBV7-3 and J usage is TRBJ2-7, with TRBD2 identical over 8 bases. The CDR3 sequence is CASSLTSGSSEQYF. In DNA form, the CDR3 reads TGTGCCAGCAGCTTAACCAGCGGGAGCTCCGAGCAGTACTTC.